This TCR beta chain originates from a study of cytomegalovirus exposure and HLA in healthy donors. Study background: There were approximately 400 genotyped donors. Of these, roughly 80% fell in the genetic ancestry cluster associated with self-reported Caucasian donors.

A multiplex PCR was run with 60 Vbeta primers and 13 Jbeta primers. Some clones are missing from TCRdb's copy, which holds only in-frame ones; the method was immunoSEQ multiplex PCR. The sample carries approximately 110,000 clones, roughly 80% recorded once. J was trimmed by 5 bases and V by 9 bases; bases with no gene match: 10. There are 13 residues in the CDR3. The germline V gene encodes CDR1 MNHEY and CDR2 SMNVEV (reference sequence). These donors, healthy bone marrow donors, were studied. Notes on this clone: Its antigen is unidentified.

Study conclusions and caveats: In a later analysis, several top co-occurrence clusters appeared linked to parvovirus B19, influenza, CMV and Epstein-Barr virus.

Source material: PBMCs. The chain has TRBV27 and TRBJ2-7, with 7 bases matching TRBD2. This TCR derives from a man in his forties or fifties in good health and CMV-seronegative. The CDR3 protein is CASGRLAGDEQYF. The CDR3 DNA is TGTGCCAGTGGAAGACTAGCAGGCGACGAGCAGTACTTC.